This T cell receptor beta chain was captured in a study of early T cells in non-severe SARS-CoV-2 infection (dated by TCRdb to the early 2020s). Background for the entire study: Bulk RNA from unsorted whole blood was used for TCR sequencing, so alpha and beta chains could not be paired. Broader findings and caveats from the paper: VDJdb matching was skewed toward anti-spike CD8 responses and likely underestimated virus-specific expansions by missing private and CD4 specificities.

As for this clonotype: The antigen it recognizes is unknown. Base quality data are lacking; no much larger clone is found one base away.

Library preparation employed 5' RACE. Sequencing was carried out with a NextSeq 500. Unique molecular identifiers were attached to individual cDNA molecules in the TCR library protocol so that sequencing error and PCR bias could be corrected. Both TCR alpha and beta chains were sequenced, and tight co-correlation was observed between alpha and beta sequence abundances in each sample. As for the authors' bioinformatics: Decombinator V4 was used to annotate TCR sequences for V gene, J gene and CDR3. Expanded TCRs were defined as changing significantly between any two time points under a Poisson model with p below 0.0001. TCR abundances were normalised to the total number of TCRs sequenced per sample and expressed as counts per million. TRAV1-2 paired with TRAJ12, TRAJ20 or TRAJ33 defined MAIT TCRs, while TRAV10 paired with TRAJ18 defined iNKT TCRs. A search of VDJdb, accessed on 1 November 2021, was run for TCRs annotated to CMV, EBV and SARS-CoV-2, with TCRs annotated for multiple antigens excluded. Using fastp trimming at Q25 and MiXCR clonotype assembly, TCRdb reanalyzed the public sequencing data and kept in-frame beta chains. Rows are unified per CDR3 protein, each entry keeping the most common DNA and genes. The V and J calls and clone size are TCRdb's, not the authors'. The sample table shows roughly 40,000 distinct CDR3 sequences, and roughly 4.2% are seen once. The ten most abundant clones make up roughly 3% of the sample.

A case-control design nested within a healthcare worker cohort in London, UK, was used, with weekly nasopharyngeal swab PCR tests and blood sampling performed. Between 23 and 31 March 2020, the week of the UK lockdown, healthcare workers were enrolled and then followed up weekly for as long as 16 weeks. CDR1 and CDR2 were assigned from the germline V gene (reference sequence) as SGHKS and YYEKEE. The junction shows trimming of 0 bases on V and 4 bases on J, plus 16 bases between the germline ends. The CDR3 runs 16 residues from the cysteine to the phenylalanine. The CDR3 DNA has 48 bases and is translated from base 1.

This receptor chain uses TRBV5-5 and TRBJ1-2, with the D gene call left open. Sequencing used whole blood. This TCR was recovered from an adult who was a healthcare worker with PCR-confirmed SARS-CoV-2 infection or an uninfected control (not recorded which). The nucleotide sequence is TGTGCCAGCAGCTTGGTCCGGCAGGCGAAGATCTATGGCTACACCTTC. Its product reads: CASSLVRQAKIYGYTF.